This T cell receptor beta chain is drawn from a study of blood T cell repertoires in COVID-19. Turning to the study itself: COVID-19 samples collected from the United States, Italy and Spain covered acute and convalescent phases. In each case, the material was cDNA or gDNA derived from T cells, B-cell-depleted T cells, or PBMCs.

Trimming left V 0 bases short and J 3 bases short, with 12 bases between. From germline, CDR1 is SGDLS and CDR2 YYNGEE. This CDR3 has 15 amino acids. Data came from immunoSEQ multiplex PCR; TCRdb stores just in-frame clones and leaves some out. The data show 270,000 or so clones, with roughly 87% seen just once and approximately 4.6% held by the top ten. The origin of this receptor is a woman between 40 and 55 years old who had recovered from COVID-19. Sequenced sample: peripheral blood. The V and J genes are TRBV9 and TRBJ1-2; D gene uncertain. The CDR3 DNA follows: TGTGCCAGCAGCGTAGATCCATATCGGGACTATGGCTACACCTTC. Translation gives CASSVDPYRDYGYTF.